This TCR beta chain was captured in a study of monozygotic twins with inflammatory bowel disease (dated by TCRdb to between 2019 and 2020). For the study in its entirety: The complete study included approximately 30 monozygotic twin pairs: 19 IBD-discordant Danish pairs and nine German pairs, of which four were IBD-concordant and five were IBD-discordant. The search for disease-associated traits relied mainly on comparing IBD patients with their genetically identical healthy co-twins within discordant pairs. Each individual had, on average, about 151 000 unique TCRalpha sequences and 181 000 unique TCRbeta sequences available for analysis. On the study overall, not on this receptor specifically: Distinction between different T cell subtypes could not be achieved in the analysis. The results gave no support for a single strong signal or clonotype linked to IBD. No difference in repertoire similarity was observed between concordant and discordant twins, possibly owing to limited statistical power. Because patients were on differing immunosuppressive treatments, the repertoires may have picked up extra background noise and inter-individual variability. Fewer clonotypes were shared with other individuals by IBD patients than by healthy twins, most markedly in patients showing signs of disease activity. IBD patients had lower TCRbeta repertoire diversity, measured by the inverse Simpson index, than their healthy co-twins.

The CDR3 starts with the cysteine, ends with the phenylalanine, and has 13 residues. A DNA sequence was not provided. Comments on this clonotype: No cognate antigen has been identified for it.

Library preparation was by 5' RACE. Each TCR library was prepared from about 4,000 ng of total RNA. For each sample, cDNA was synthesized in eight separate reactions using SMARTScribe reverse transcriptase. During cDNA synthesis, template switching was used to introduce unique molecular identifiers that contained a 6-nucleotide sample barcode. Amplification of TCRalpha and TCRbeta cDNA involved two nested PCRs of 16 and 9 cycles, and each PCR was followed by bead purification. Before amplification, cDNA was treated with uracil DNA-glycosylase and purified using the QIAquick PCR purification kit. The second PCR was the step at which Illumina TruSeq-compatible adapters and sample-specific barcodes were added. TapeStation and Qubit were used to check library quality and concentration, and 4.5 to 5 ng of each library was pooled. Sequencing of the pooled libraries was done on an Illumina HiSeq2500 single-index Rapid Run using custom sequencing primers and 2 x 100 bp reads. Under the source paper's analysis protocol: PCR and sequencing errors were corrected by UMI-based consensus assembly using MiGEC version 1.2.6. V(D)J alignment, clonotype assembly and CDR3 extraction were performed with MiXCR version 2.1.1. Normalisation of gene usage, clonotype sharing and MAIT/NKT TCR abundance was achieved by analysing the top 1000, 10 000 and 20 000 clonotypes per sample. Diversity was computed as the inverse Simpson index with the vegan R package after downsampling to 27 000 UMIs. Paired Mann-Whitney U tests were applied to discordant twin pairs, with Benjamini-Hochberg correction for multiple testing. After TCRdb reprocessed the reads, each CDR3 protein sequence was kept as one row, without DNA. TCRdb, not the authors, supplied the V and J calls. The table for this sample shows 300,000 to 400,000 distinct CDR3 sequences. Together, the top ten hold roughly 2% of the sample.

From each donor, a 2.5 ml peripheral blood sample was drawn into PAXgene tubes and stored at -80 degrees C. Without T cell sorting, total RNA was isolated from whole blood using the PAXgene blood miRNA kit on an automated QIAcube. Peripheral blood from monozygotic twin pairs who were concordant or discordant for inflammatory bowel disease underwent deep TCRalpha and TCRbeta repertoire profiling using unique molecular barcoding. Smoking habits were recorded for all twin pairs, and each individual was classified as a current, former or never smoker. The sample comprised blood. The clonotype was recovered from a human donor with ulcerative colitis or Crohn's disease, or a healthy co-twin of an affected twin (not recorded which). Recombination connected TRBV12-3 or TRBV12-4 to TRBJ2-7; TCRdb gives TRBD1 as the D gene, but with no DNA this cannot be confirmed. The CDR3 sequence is CASSLSLRGEQYF.